This TCR beta chain was sequenced for a study of T-cell reconstitution after alpha-beta-depleted transplantation in children. TCRbeta library construction was performed incorporating unique molecular identifiers. Each CDR3 protein gets one entry after TCRdb re-called the PCR reads with MiXCR. Of 800,000 to 1,000,000 distinct CDR3 sequences in the sample, about 31% were seen once. CDR3 length: 13 residues. The V and J ends lost 6 bases and 5 bases respectively, with 13 bases between them. CDR1 and CDR2 from the germline V gene are SNHLY and FYNNEI. This clonotype was picked up a small number of times. The source is a boy less than two years old who had a stem cell transplant for SCID, so the T cells may come from the graft donor. The chain links TRBV2 to TRBJ1-2; D remains unclear. This specimen was PBMCs, mostly from graft donor cells, taken 360 days after TCRalphabeta/CD19-depleted stem cell transplant. The CDR3, as DNA: TGTGCCAGCAGGATTGAAGGGCAGTATGGCTACACCTTC. Translated, it gives CASRIEGQYGYTF.